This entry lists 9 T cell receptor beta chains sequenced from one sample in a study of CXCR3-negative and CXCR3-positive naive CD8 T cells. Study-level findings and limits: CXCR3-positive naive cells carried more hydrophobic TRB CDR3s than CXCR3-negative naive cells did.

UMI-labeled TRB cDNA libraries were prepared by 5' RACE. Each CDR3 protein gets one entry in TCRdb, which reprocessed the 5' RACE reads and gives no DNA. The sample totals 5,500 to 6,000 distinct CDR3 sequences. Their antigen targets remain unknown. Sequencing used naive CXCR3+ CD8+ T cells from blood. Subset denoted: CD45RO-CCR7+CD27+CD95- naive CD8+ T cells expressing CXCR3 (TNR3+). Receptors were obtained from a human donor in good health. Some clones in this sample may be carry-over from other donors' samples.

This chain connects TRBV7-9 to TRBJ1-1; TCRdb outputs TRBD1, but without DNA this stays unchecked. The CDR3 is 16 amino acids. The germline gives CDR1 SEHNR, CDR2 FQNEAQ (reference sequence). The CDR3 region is CASSLESGEPNTEAFF.

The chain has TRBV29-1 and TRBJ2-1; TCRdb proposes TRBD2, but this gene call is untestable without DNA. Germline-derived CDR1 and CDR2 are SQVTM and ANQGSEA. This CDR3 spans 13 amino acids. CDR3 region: CSVEDRAENEQFF.

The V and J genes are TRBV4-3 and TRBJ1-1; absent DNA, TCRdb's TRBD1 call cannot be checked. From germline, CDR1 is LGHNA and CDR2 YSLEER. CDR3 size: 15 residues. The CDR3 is CASSQDGTGIIRAFF.

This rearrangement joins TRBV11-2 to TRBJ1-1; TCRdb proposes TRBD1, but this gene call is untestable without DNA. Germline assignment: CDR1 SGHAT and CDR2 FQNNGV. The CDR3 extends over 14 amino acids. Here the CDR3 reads CASSFRGFRTEAFF.

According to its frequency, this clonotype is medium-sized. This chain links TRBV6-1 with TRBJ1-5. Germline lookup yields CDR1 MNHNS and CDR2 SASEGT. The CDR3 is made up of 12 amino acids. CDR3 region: CASSEINQPQHF.

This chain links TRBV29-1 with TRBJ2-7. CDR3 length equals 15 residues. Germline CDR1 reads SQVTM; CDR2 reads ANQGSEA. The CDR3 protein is CSVEARLESAYEQYF.

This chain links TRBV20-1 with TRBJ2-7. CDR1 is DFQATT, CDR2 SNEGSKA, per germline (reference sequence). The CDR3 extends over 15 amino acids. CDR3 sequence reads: CSARGLVVESYEQYF.

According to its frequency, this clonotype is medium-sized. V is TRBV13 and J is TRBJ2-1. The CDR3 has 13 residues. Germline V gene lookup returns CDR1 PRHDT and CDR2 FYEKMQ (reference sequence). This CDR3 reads CASSLGPLDEQFF.

CDR3 in amino acids: CASSLLGDEQYF. The chain has TRBV7-8 and TRBJ2-7; TCRdb picks TRBD1, but there is no DNA to check that call. There are 12 residues in the CDR3. CDR1 is SGHVS, CDR2 FQNEAQ, per germline.